This is a list of T cell receptor beta chains from one sample in a study of blood T cell repertoires in COVID-19. The data were produced by immunoSEQ multiplex PCR, yet TCRdb's version contains in-frame clones alone and is incomplete. The table lists under 200,000 clones, over 90% of them singletons, with approximately 0.5% in the top ten. Sequences were obtained from peripheral blood. The receptors shown here come from a man in his fifties or sixties with acute or convalescent COVID-19. Each CDR3 is given without its conserved first and last residue. A clone size is listed for some rows: how often the clone was seen (once, few, many), or a class if it is expanded.

J | size | V | CDR3
TRBJ1-5 | NA | TRBV6-5 | ASRAGLTNYQPQH
TRBJ2-3 | NA | TRBV15 | ATRRGLGDTQY
TRBJ2-3 | NA | TRBV30 | AWSARRTGGTDTQY
TRBJ1-2 | NA | TRBV28 | ASKQGIYGYT
TRBJ2-2 | NA | TRBV6-4 | ARGTSVPWNTGELF
TRBJ2-7 | NA | TRBV5-1 | ASSSMGAGGREQY
TRBJ1-1 | NA | TRBV2 | ASSNQGADTEAF
TRBJ1-4 | few | TRBV6-5 | ASSYSGAFNEKLF
TRBJ2-1 | NA | TRBV4-2 | ASSQEGTGGHNEQF
TRBJ1-2 | NA | TRBV7-2 | ASSLDENYGYT
TRBJ1-1 | once | TRBV5-6 | ASSHRGWNTEAF
TRBJ2-5 | NA | TRBV5-1 | ASSWRSGGETQY
TRBJ2-2 | NA | TRBV5-1 | ASSLVLATTGELF
TRBJ1-5 | NA | TRBV5-3 | ARSQQGRPQH
TRBJ2-3 | NA | TRBV4-1 | ASSQERPTVRVSTDTQY
TRBJ1-5 | NA | TRBV7-8 | ASSLGPDQPQH
TRBJ2-7 | once | TRBV28 | ASSVQYEQY
TRBJ1-2 | NA | TRBV29-1 | SAEDRENYGYT
TRBJ1-2 | NA | TRBV5-6 | ASSLTGLNYGYT
TRBJ1-5 | NA | TRBV6-1 | ASSELGARNQPQH
TRBJ1-5 | NA | TRBV27 | ASSELRDTGNQPQH
TRBJ1-1 | NA | TRBV19 | ASSIGAQGGIEAF
TRBJ2-1 | NA | TRBV10-3 | AISELSGSYNEQF
TRBJ1-2 | NA | TRBV30 | ASTGYYGYT
TRBJ1-2 | NA | TRBV7-3 | ASSLGPGTGGGYT
TRBJ2-1 | NA | TRBV7-8 | ASSQILAGVGSEQF
TRBJ2-7 | NA | TRBV14 | ASSHPGQGYEQY
TRBJ2-1 | NA | TRBV28 | AISSTGHLSYNEQF
TRBJ2-2 | NA | TRBV9 | ASREPGLHTGELF
TRBJ1-2 | NA | TRBV19 | ASKLTGTDYYGYT
TRBJ2-2 | NA | TRBV6-6 | ASRRTGGMAGELF
TRBJ1-2 | once | TRBV30 | AWRGEGQGWAYGYT
TRBJ2-3 | NA | TRBV30 | AHSYGGGNTQY
TRBJ1-2 | NA | TRBV27 | ASSFMDRGLGGYT
TRBJ1-1 | NA | TRBV15 | ATSKDRVGTEAF